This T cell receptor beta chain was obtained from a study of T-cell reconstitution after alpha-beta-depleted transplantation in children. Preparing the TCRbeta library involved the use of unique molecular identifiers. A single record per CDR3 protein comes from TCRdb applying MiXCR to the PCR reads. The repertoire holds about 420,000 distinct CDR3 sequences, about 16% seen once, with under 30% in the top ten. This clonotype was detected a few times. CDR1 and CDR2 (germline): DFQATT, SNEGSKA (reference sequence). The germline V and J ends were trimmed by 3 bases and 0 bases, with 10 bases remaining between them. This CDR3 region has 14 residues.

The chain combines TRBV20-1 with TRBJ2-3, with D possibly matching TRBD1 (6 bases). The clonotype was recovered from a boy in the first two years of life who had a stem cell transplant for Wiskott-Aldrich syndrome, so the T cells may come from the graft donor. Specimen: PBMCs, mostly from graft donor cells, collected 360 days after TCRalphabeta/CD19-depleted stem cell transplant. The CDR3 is CSARGTTSTDTQYF. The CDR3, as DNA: TGCAGTGCTAGGGGGACAACTAGCACAGATACGCAGTATTTT.